These 14 T cell receptor beta chains came from one sample sequenced in a study of cytomegalovirus exposure and HLA in healthy donors. PCR primers comprised 60 Vbeta and 13 Jbeta primers. The assay was immunoSEQ multiplex PCR, and TCRdb's table has in-frame clones only and misses some. Of some 160,000 clones listed, around 84% are singletons. Sequencing used PBMCs. The receptors originated from a boy aged 2 to 10 in good health and CMV-seronegative.

This clone was observed a single time. The CDR3 DNA follows: TGTGCCAGCAGCCTACCGGGACAGGGGGCCCACGAGCAGTACTTC. Translated, it gives CASSLPGQGAHEQYF. The gene calls are TRBV5-4 and TRBJ2-7, with 12 bases matching TRBD1. The V and J ends lost 4 bases and 5 bases, in that order; junction bases with no gene match: 7. CDR1 SGHNT and CDR2 YYREEE come from the germline V gene (reference sequence). This CDR3 contains 15 residues.

This chain links TRBV5-6 with TRBJ1-3; no clear D. Germline CDR1 and CDR2: SGHDT and YYEEEE. Trimming stripped 2 bases from V and 2 bases from J, with 8 bases between. The CDR3 length is 14 residues. In DNA, the CDR3 is TGTGCCAGCAGCTTCCTCCAGGCTGGAAACACCATATATTTT. This translates into CASSFLQAGNTIYF.

The V call is TRBV6-1, the J call TRBJ2-1; TRBD1 is a possible D gene (6 bases). The germline V and J ends were trimmed by 4 bases and 4 bases, with 14 bases remaining between them. Germline V gene sequence: CDR1 MNHNS, CDR2 SASEGT. The CDR3 is made up of 15 amino acids. The chain's CDR3 is CASSVTQGGYNEQFF. CDR3 DNA: TGTGCCAGCAGTGTAACACAGGGTGGGTACAATGAGCAGTTCTTC.

The chain recombines TRBV5-5 with TRBJ1-1; possibly TRBD1 for D (5 bases). The germline gives CDR1 SGHKS, CDR2 YYEKEE (reference sequence). The CDR3 loop spans 15 amino acids. Trimming stripped 0 bases from V and 2 bases from J, with 11 bases between. This CDR3 is CASSLDPGLNTEAFF. The CDR3, as DNA: TGTGCCAGCAGCTTGGATCCAGGGCTAAACACTGAAGCTTTCTTT. Together with reference TRBV5-5 and TRBJ1-1, the CDR3 gives the full variable domain: DAGVTQSPTHLIKTRGQQVTLRCSPISGHKSVSWYQQVLGQGPQFIFQYYEKEERGRGNFPDRFSARQFPNYSSELNVNALLLGDSALYLCASSLDPGLNTEAFFGQGTRLTVV.

The chain combines TRBV5-1 with TRBJ2-1; TRBD1 aligns across 8 bases. V shed 4 bases and J 9 bases; nucleotides not matched to a gene: 9. CDR3 length: 14 amino acids. In germline, CDR1 is SGHRS, CDR2 YFSETQ. CDR3 protein: CASSGGTGSVEQFF. In nucleotides, the CDR3 is TGCGCCAGCAGCGGGGGGACAGGTTCCGTTGAGCAGTTCTTC.

The chain employs TRBV27 and TRBJ2-2, with a tentative D call TRBD1 (5 bases). The germline CDR1 and CDR2 sequences are MNHEY and SMNVEV (reference sequence). Trimming removed 2 bases from V and 4 bases from J, with 11 bases in between. The CDR3 is made up of 15 amino acids. CDR3 bases: TGTGCCAGCAGTTTACCAGGGATGGGCACCGGGGAGCTGTTTTTT. Protein sequence: CASSLPGMGTGELFF.

The gene calls are TRBV9 and TRBJ2-5; 7 positions match TRBD1. The CDR3 is made up of 14 amino acids. Unmatched junction bases numbered 5, after V lost 2 bases and J lost 4 bases. CDR1 is SGDLS and CDR2 is YYNGEE in the germline V gene. The CDR3 sequence: CASSVTGKGETQYF. The CDR3 nucleotides read TGTGCCAGCAGCGTGACAGGGAAGGGAGAGACCCAGTACTTC.

The chain recombines TRBV18 with TRBJ2-7; D might be TRBD1 (6 bases). Germline values: CDR1 KGHSH, CDR2 LQKENI. This CDR3 contains 14 residues. The ends were cut back, 4 bases at V and 12 bases at J, with 22 bases in the middle. The CDR3 DNA follows: TGTGCCAGCTCACAACAGGGACGAAGTATACGTGGGTACTTC. As protein: CASSQQGRSIRGYF.

This clone was observed a handful of times. J is TRBJ2-1 and V is TRBV19; 9 bases are a match to TRBD2. Germline CDR1 and CDR2: LNHDA and SQIVND (reference sequence). V lost 7 bases, J lost 6 bases, and 10 bases stayed unmatched. This CDR3 contains 15 residues. This CDR3 is CASKDTGLARNEQFF. The CDR3 DNA reads as TGTGCCAGTAAAGACACGGGACTAGCCCGCAATGAGCAGTTCTTC. Full variable domain (outside the CDR3, taken from reference TRBV19 and TRBJ2-1): DGGITQSPKYLFRKEGQNVTLSCEQNLNHDAMYWYRQDPGQGLRLIYYSQIVNDFQKGDIAEGYSVSREKKESFPLTVTSAQKNPTAFYLCASKDTGLARNEQFFGPGTRLTVL.

The CDR3 sequence is CASSVGTGGGELFF. The CDR3 nucleotides are TGTGCCAGCAGCGTCGGGACAGGGGGCGGGGAGCTGTTTTTT. V gene TRBV5-4 combines with J gene TRBJ2-2, with TRBD1 matching 11 bases. The CDR3 is 14 amino acids. Trimming took 4 bases from V and 7 from J; bases not matched to a gene: 3. In germline, CDR1 is SGHNT, CDR2 YYREEE (reference sequence).

The chain carries TRBV6-4 and TRBJ2-3; D unresolved. Between the trimmed V and J ends, which lost 5 bases and 2 bases, there was a span of 8 bases. CDR3 length equals 13 residues. Germline lookup yields CDR1 MRHNA and CDR2 SNTAGT. The chain's CDR3 is CASSRGSTDTQYF. For the CDR3, the DNA is TGTGCCAGCAGTCGAGGCTCCACAGATACGCAGTATTTT.

This clone was found once. The chain recombines TRBV6-4 with TRBJ2-1; TRBD1 is a possible D gene (6 bases). V lost 6 bases and J lost 4, with 10 bases in between. Germline V lookup: CDR1 MRHNA, CDR2 SNTAGT. There are 13 residues in the CDR3. For the CDR3, the DNA is TGTGCCAGCAGCGCAGGGGCTTACAATGAGCAGTTCTTC. It encodes CASSAGAYNEQFF.

The CDR3 bases are TGTGCCAGCAGCTTGGCCGGGGGGAACACCGGGGAGCTGTTTTTT. Translation gives CASSLAGGNTGELFF. V usage is TRBV6-5 and J usage is TRBJ2-2, with D possibly being TRBD2 (6 bases). The CDR3 is 15 amino acids. Germline CDR1 MNHEY, CDR2 SVGAGI. Deletions cut 6 bases from V and 1 base from J, with 12 bases between.

The chain links TRBV2 to TRBJ1-1; D is unresolved. V gave up 6 bases and J gave up 4 bases, with 12 bases separating them. The CDR3 is made up of 13 amino acids. Per the germline V gene, CDR1 is SNHLY and CDR2 is FYNNEI. This CDR3 is CASSAYRGTEAFF. In DNA, the CDR3 is TGTGCCAGCAGCGCTTATCGGGGCACTGAAGCTTTCTTT.